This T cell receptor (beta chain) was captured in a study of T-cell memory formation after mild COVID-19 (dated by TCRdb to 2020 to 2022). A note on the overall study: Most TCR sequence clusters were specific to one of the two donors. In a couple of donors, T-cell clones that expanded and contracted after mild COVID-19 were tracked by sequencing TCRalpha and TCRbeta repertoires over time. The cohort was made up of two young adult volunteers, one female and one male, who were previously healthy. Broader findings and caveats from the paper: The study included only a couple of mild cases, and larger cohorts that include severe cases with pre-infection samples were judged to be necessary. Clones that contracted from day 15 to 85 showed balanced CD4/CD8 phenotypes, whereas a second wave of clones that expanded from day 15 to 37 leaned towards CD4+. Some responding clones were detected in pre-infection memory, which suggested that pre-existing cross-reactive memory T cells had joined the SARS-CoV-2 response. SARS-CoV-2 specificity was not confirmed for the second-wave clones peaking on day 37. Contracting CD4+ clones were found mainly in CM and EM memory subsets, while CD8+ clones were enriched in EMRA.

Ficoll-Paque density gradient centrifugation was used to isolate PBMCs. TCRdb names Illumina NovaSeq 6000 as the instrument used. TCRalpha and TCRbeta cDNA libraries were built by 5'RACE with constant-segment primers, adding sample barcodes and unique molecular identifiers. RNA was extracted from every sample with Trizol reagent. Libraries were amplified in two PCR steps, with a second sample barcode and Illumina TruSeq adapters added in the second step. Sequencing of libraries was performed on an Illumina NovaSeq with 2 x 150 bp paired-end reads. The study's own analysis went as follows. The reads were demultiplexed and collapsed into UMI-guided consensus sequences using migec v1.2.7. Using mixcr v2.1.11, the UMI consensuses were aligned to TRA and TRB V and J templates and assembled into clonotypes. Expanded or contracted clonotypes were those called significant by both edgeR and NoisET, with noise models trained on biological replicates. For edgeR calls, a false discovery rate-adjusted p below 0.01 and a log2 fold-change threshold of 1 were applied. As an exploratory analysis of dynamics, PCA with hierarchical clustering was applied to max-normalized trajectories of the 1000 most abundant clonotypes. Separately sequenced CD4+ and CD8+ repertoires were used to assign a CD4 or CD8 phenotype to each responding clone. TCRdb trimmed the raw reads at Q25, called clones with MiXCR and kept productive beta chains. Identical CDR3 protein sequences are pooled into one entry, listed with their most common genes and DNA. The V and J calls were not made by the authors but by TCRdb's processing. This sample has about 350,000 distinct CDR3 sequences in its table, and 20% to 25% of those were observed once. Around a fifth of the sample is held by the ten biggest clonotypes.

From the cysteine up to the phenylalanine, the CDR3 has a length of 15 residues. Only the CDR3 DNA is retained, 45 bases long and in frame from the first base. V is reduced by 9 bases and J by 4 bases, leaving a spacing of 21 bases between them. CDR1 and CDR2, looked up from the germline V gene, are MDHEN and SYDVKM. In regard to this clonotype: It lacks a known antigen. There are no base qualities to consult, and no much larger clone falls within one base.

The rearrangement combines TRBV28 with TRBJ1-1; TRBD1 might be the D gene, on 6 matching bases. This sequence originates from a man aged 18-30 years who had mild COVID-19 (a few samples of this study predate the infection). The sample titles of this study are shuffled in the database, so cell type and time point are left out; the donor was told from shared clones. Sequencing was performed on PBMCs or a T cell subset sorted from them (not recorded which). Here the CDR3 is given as CASRGTQGSRTEAFF. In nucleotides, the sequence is TGTGCCAGTCGTGGTACCCAGGGGAGTCGCACTGAAGCTTTCTTT.